The source of this TCR beta chain is a study of T cell repertoires in cytomegalovirus infection. V lost 0 bases and J lost 7; bases outside the gene matches: 8. This CDR3 is 16 amino acids long. CDR1 DFQATT and CDR2 SNEGSKA come from the germline V gene (reference sequence). A note on this clonotype: The antigen remains unidentified.

TCRdb reanalysed the reads using MiXCR and keeps one entry per CDR3 protein. This table has approximately 81,000 distinct CDR3 sequences, roughly a quarter appearing once. This specimen consisted of CD8+ T cells from cultured PBMCs, obtained from culture after CMV antigen stimulation. This TCR came from a human donor in good health (CMV status not recorded). Some clones in this sample may be carry-over from other donors' samples. The chain employs TRBV20-1 and TRBJ2-1; 11 bases map to TRBD2. The CDR3, as DNA: TGCAGTGCTAGAGATCTTAGCGGGAGGGCGGGAAATGAGCAGTTCTTC. It translates to CSARDLSGRAGNEQFF.